The 5 T cell receptor beta chains below were found in one sample sequenced in a study of cytomegalovirus exposure and HLA in healthy donors. Primers: 60 Vbeta forward and 13 Jbeta reverse. TCRdb's copy holds only in-frame clones and misses some; the assay was immunoSEQ multiplex PCR. The sample table includes around 110,000 clones. Sequences were obtained from PBMCs. The receptor set was obtained from a man younger than 45 in good health and CMV-seronegative.

This chain links TRBV7-3 with TRBJ2-7; TRBD1 aligns across 9 bases. In germline, CDR1 is SGHTA, CDR2 FQGTGA. This CDR3 is 13 amino acids long. The V gene end was trimmed by 2 bases and the J gene end by 6 bases; junction bases not matched to a gene: 2. The CDR3 loop reads CASSLVDRGEQYF. The CDR3 nucleotides read TGTGCCAGCAGCTTAGTGGACAGGGGCGAGCAGTACTTC.

This chain links TRBV27 with TRBJ2-4; TRBD1 agrees at 10 bases. V dropped 5 bases and J dropped 3; count of bases not matched to a gene: 7. Germline V lookup: CDR1 MNHEY, CDR2 SMNVEV (reference sequence). CDR3 length: 16 residues. DNA of the CDR3: TGTGCCAGCAGTGGGGGACAGGGGAATTTCAAAAACATTCAGTACTTC. Encoded protein: CASSGGQGNFKNIQYF.

V is TRBV25-1 and J is TRBJ2-1, with unresolved D. CDR3 length: 12 amino acids. Per germline, CDR1 MGHDK and CDR2 SYGVNS. V dropped 7 bases and J dropped 3 bases, with 7 bases sitting between them. The CDR3 reads CASTAGYNEQFF. As DNA, the CDR3 is TGTGCCAGCACTGCAGGCTACAATGAGCAGTTCTTC. Supplemented by reference TRBV25-1 and TRBJ2-1, the full variable domain reads EADIYQTPRYLVIGTGKKITLECSQTMGHDKMYWYQQDPGMELHLIHYSYGVNSTEKGDLSSESTVSRIRTEHFPLTLESARPSHTSQYLCASTAGYNEQFFGPGTRLTVL.

The CDR3 reads CASSLEAAATGELFF. The CDR3 region has the DNA TGTGCCAGCAGCTTAGAAGCGGCTGCGACCGGGGAGCTGTTTTTT. The rearrangement joins TRBV7-2 to TRBJ2-2; possibly TRBD2 for D (5 bases). Germline V gives CDR1 SGHTA, CDR2 FQGNSA. This CDR3 has 15 amino acids. The V and J ends lost 1 base and 5 bases respectively, with 11 bases between them. Full variable domain (remainder filled in from reference TRBV7-2 and TRBJ2-2): GAGVSQSPSNKVTEKGKDVELRCDPISGHTALYWYRQSLGQGLEFLIYFQGNSAPDKSGLPSDRFSAERTGGSVSTLTIQRTQQEDSAVYLCASSLEAAATGELFFGEGSRLTVL.

J is TRBJ1-4 and V is TRBV7-8; TRBD1 aligns across 10 bases. The CDR3 covers 14 residues. CDR1 and CDR2 (germline): SGHVS, FQNEAQ. Unmatched junction bases numbered 1, after V lost 1 base and J lost 8 bases. The CDR3 region is CASSLGQGAEKLFF. The CDR3 DNA reads TGTGCCAGCAGCTTAGGACAGGGGGCGGAAAAACTGTTTTTT. Supplemented by reference TRBV7-8 and TRBJ1-4, the full variable domain reads GAGVSQSPRYKVAKRGQDVALRCDPISGHVSLFWYQQALGQGPEFLTYFQNEAQLDKSGLPSDRFFAERPEGSVSTLKIQRTQQEDSAVYLCASSLGQGAEKLFFGSGTQLSVL.